A single sample gave rise to the 5 T cell receptor beta chains below, sequenced in a study of read filtering for tumor transcriptome and immune sequencing. The library was built from about 400 ng RNA with molecular barcoded adaptors for alpha/delta and beta/gamma chains. TCRdb processed the reads anew with MiXCR; each CDR3 protein has one entry. The repertoire holds around 58,000 distinct CDR3 sequences, with 14% as singletons. Sequenced input: a population of CD138-negative cells sorted from bone marrow. Source of these receptors: a donor at least 40 years old with multiple myeloma.

This clonotype was seen ten or more times. The rearrangement links TRBV7-9 to TRBJ2-1, with D possibly being TRBD1 or TRBD2 (5 bases each). There are 14 residues in the CDR3. Trimming removed 5 bases at V and 5 bases at J, with 13 bases between. CDR1 and CDR2 (germline): SEHNR, FQNEAQ (reference sequence). The DNA for the CDR3 is TGTGCCAGCAGCCACCGGGACGGCCACAATGAGCAGTTCTTC. Translating gives CASSHRDGHNEQFF. Variable domain in full (rest from reference TRBV7-9 and TRBJ2-1): DTGVSQNPRHKITKRGQNVTFRCDPISEHNRLYWYRQTLGQGPEFLTYFQNEAQLEKSRLLSDRFSAERPKGSFSTLEIQRTEQGDSAMYLCASSHRDGHNEQFFGPGTRLTVL.

The table lists this clonotype with many counts. V and J are TRBV7-8 and TRBJ2-2; TRBD2 matches 10 bases. The CDR3 totals 21 residues. Germline CDR1 SGHVS, CDR2 FQNEAQ. V was pared by 1 base and J by 1 base, with 15 bases of the junction left unmatched. Here the CDR3 reads CASSLEIRGASGRGNTGELFF. The CDR3 DNA is TGTGCCAGCAGCTTAGAAATCCGGGGGGCTAGCGGGAGAGGGAACACCGGGGAGCTGTTTTTT.

This clonotype was seen many times. CDR3 DNA sequence: TGCAGTGCTAGAGATCTTCTGTCGGGACAAGAGACCCAGTACTTC. Translated, it gives CSARDLLSGQETQYF. V is TRBV20-1 and J is TRBJ2-5; a weak D match, TRBD2 (5 bases). Trimming cost V 0 bases and J 2 bases, with 13 bases left between them. The CDR3 contains 15 residues. Germline assignment: CDR1 DFQATT and CDR2 SNEGSKA (reference sequence).

This clonotype was seen many times. The rearrangement joins TRBV30 to TRBJ2-1; D might be TRBD2 (7 bases). Per the germline V gene, CDR1 is GTSNPN and CDR2 is SVGIG (reference sequence). Trimming stripped 7 bases from V and 7 bases from J, with 17 bases between. This CDR3 is 13 amino acids long. The CDR3 loop is CASGLGGGNEQFF. CDR3 nucleotide sequence: TGTGCCTCCGGTTTGGGAGGGGGAAATGAGCAGTTCTTC.

This clonotype was detected many times. This chain joins TRBV28 and TRBJ2-6, with 7 bases aligning to TRBD1. After removal of 4 bases from V and 0 bases from J, the junction contained 3 bases not matched to a gene. This CDR3 has 16 amino acids. Germline V gene data show CDR1 as MDHEN and CDR2 as SYDVKM. The CDR3, as DNA: TGTGCCAGCAGTTCGCCAGGGGGCTCTGGGGCCAACGTCCTGACTTTC. This translates into CASSSPGGSGANVLTF. Variable domain in full (rest from reference TRBV28 and TRBJ2-6): DVKVTQSSRYLVKRTGEKVFLECVQDMDHENMFWYRQDPGLGLRLIYFSYDVKMKEKGDIPEGYSVSREKKERFSLILESASTNQTSMYLCASSSPGGSGANVLTFGAGSRLTVL.